This passage covers 27 T cell receptor beta chains from one sample sequenced in a study of metastatic and nonmetastatic thyroid tumors. From the PCR reads, TCRdb re-called clones with MiXCR. The profile shows over 10,000 clones, approximately 35% of them singletons. The entire patient cohort was treatment-naive prior to thyroid surgery. Sequencing was carried out using tumor tissue. The receptors originated from a female donor with papillary thyroid cancer or a benign thyroid nodule (not recorded which). Some clones in this sample may be carry-over from other donors' samples.

V gene TRBV6-6 combines with J gene TRBJ1-3, with D unresolved. The V gene's germline CDR1 is MNHNY and CDR2 SVGAGI (reference sequence). The CDR3 totals 15 residues. Trimming stripped 0 bases from V and 2 bases from J, with 8 bases between. CDR3 sequence reads: CASSYSSSAGNTIYF. The CDR3 bases are TGTGCCAGCAGTTACTCGTCGAGTGCTGGAAACACCATATATTTT.

This clone was picked up a small number of times. In this CDR3 the conserved last residue, phenylalanine or tryptophan, is missing, so a read error is likely. V is TRBV6-1 and J is TRBJ2-7; D is tentatively TRBD1 or TRBD2 (5 bases each). The CDR3 totals 14 residues. Germline V gives CDR1 MNHNS, CDR2 SASEGT. Trimming shortened V by 4 bases and J by 2 bases, and 12 bases separated the two germline ends. The CDR3 bases are TGTGCCAGCAGTGGAGAGCAGGGACCCTACGAGCAGTACTTA. It yields the protein CASSGEQGPYEQYL.

The chain carries TRBV4-2 and TRBJ2-5; 9 bases agree with TRBD2. Germline V gene lookup returns CDR1 LGHNA and CDR2 YNFKEQ. V lost 3 bases, J lost 0 bases, and 5 bases stayed unmatched. This CDR3 spans 16 amino acids. The CDR3 protein is CASSHPPSGDQETQYF. The CDR3, as DNA: TGTGCCAGCAGCCACCCCCCTAGCGGGGACCAAGAGACCCAGTACTTC.

The chain carries TRBV20-1 and TRBJ2-7, with 9 bases lining up with TRBD2. This CDR3 has 14 amino acids. The V gene end was trimmed by 7 bases and the J gene end by 2 bases; junction bases not matched to a gene: 9. CDR1 DFQATT and CDR2 SNEGSKA come from the germline V gene (reference sequence). CDR3 sequence: CSVREASGTYEQYF. CDR3 sequence (DNA): TGCAGTGTCAGAGAGGCTAGCGGGACCTACGAGCAGTACTTC.

This clone is medium-sized (0.01 to 0.1%). The chain carries TRBV18 and TRBJ2-1, with D possibly called TRBD1 or TRBD2 (5 bases each). The V end lost 0 bases, the J end lost 9 bases, and 12 bases lay between the germline ends. Germline CDR1 and CDR2: KGHSH and LQKENI. This CDR3 comprises 14 residues. CDR3 loop: CASSPPSGTGEQFF. CDR3 DNA: TGTGCCAGCTCACCACCGTCGGGGACGGGTGAGCAGTTCTTC.

Concerning this clone: This may arise from a read error, as a much more abundant clone is one base away. Other DNA sequences within the sample encode an identical CDR3. The chain combines TRBV29-1 with TRBJ2-7; 8 bases match TRBD1. In germline, CDR1 is SQVTM, CDR2 ANQGSEA. J gave up 11 bases and V 6 bases, and 9 bases lay outside the gene matches. CDR3 length: 11 residues. CDR3 bases: TGCAGCGTGGGTGGGGACAGGACGGAGTACTTC. It codes for CSVGGDRTEYF.

By share, this clone counts as medium-sized. V usage is TRBV5-1 and J usage is TRBJ2-2; 9 bases match TRBD2. This CDR3 contains 16 residues. Germline loops: CDR1 SGHRS, CDR2 YFSETQ. Trimming took 1 base from V and 1 from J; bases not matched to a gene: 2. The CDR3 DNA is TGCGCCAGCAGCTTGATAGCGGGAGTGAACACCGGGGAGCTGTTTTTT. Translation: CASSLIAGVNTGELFF.

This chain connects TRBV5-1 to TRBJ2-7; 13 bases are shared with TRBD2. Unmatched junction bases numbered 7, after V lost 4 bases and J lost 0 bases. CDR1 and CDR2 from the germline V gene are SGHRS and YFSETQ. The CDR3 spans 17 residues. The CDR3 loop reads CASSRGLAGLSSYEQYF. The CDR3 region has the DNA TGCGCCAGCAGCAGGGGACTAGCGGGATTAAGCTCCTACGAGCAGTACTTC.

The chain is built from TRBV18 and TRBJ2-3; D possibly corresponds to TRBD2 (5 bases). The length of the CDR3 is 13 residues. Trimming shortened V by 3 bases and J by 4 bases, and 8 bases separated the two germline ends. Germline V gives CDR1 KGHSH, CDR2 LQKENI. The CDR3 here is CASSPGKADTQYF. Written as DNA, the CDR3 is TGTGCCAGCTCACCCGGGAAGGCAGATACGCAGTATTTT.

In this sample, this clone turned up a few times. The chain carries TRBV6-2 or TRBV6-3 and TRBJ2-2; a weak D match, TRBD1 (7 bases). V was cut by 7 bases and J by 6 bases, with 18 bases left in between. The CDR3 contains 15 residues. From germline, CDR1 is MNHEY and CDR2 SVGEGT. The CDR3 nucleotides read TGTGCCAGCAATCTTCAGGGGGGTGATGCCGGGGAGCTGTTTTTT. Protein: CASNLQGGDAGELFF.

This clone was seen at least ten times. The J gene is TRBJ2-5, the V gene TRBV6-1; TRBD1 matches at 8 bases. The CDR3 has 16 amino acids. J gave up 4 bases and V 3 bases, and 10 bases lay outside the gene matches. The germline V gene has CDR1 MNHNS and CDR2 SASEGT. The CDR3 bases are TGTGCCAGCAGTGACAGGGGGCTGGAGGGGAGAGAGACCCAGTACTTC. Translating it yields CASSDRGLEGRETQYF.

In its sample, this clone ranks as medium-sized. The chain combines TRBV9 with TRBJ1-6; D uncertain. The CDR3 runs 14 residues. CDR1 SGDLS and CDR2 YYNGEE come from the germline V gene. V gave up 1 base and J gave up 8 bases, with 10 bases separating them. The CDR3 loop is CASSVNSVDSPLHF. The DNA for the CDR3 is TGTGCCAGCAGCGTAAACAGCGTGGATTCACCCCTCCACTTT.

The chain combines TRBV6-2 or TRBV6-3 with TRBJ2-1; TRBD2 aligns across 7 bases. Trimming removed 6 bases from V and 4 bases from J; junction bases left unmatched: 9. The germline V gene encodes CDR1 MNHEY and CDR2 SVGEGT. The CDR3 extends over 15 amino acids. The CDR3, as DNA: TGTGCCAGCAGACCCCTGGCTAGCGGTTACAATGAGCAGTTCTTC. Translation gives CASRPLASGYNEQFF.

This clone was counted a few times. This sequence joins TRBV6-5 and TRBJ2-7; maybe TRBD1 (5 bases). Trimming cost V 4 bases and J 3 bases, with 13 bases left between them. Germline values: CDR1 MNHEY, CDR2 SVGAGI. The CDR3 length is 14 residues. This chain's CDR3 is CASSSQGRDYEQYF. The CDR3 DNA follows: TGTGCCAGCAGTTCCCAGGGTCGTGACTACGAGCAGTACTTC.

Note on this clone: A single base separates this from a much larger clone, so it may be a read error. The gene calls are TRBV9 and TRBJ2-3; TRBD2 agrees at 9 bases. Germline loops: CDR1 SGDLS, CDR2 YYNGEE. The CDR3 extends over 16 amino acids. V shed 0 bases and J 4 bases; nucleotides not matched to a gene: 6. Here the CDR3 reads CASSVGAGGSADTQYF. The CDR3 DNA sequence: TGTGCCAGCAGCGTAGGTGCGGGGGGGAGCGCAGATACGCAGTATTTT.

This clone rates as large. Other DNA sequences in this specimen translate into the identical CDR3. This sequence joins TRBV6-1 and TRBJ2-6; possibly TRBD1 for D (6 bases). The germline V and J ends were trimmed by 2 bases and 4 bases, with 18 bases remaining between them. The CDR3 runs to 18 residues. Germline loops: CDR1 MNHNS, CDR2 SASEGT. The CDR3 sequence is CASSELRTVLSGANVLTF. The DNA of the CDR3 is TGTGCCAGCAGTGAACTCCGGACAGTTTTATCCGGGGCCAACGTCCTGACTTTC.

This clone is judged medium-sized. One junction end disagrees with the germline gene, perhaps due to a read error. This rearrangement joins TRBV5-6 to TRBJ2-7; 10 positions agree with TRBD1. This CDR3 spans 15 amino acids. Germline CDR1 and CDR2: SGHDT and YYEEEE. CDR3 in DNA: TGTGCCAGCAGCCCAGGGTCGGGGGCCGGGACAGGGGAATCCTTC. Residues: CASSPGSGAGTGESF.

By proportion, this clone is medium-sized. The genes are TRBV15 and TRBJ1-4, with D possibly being TRBD1 (6 bases). The CDR3 has 15 residues. V lost 1 base and J 6 bases, leaving 12 bases between the germline ends. Germline CDR1 reads LNHNV; CDR2 reads YYDKDF (reference sequence). The CDR3 DNA is TGTGCCACCAGCAGAGTTTACAGGGACGATGAAAAACTGTTTTTT. Amino acids: CATSRVYRDDEKLFF.

This clone was found a few times. The chain couples TRBV6-1 to TRBJ1-5, with D tentatively TRBD1 (5 bases). The CDR3 is 14 amino acids. V lost 2 bases and J 7 bases, leaving 12 bases between the germline ends. Germline loops: CDR1 MNHNS, CDR2 SASEGT. DNA of the CDR3: TGTGCCAGCAGTGAAACGGGGGAGGGACAGCCCCAGCATTTT. Translating gives CASSETGEGQPQHF.

The gene calls are TRBV10-3 and TRBJ2-5; 7 bases line up with TRBD2. The trim removed 3 bases at V and 3 bases at J, leaving 7 bases unmatched. The CDR3 length is 15 residues. CDR1 and CDR2 from the germline V gene are ENHRY and SYGVKD. The CDR3 loop reads CAISDREGRKETQYF. The DNA of the CDR3 is TGTGCCATCAGTGACAGGGAGGGACGGAAAGAGACCCAGTACTTC.

V and J are TRBV5-1 and TRBJ2-3; 12 bases are a match to TRBD2. The CDR3 has 17 amino acids. Germline-derived CDR1 and CDR2 are SGHRS and YFSETQ. Trimming removed 0 bases from V and 5 bases from J; junction bases left unmatched: 7. The CDR3 loop is CASSLGASSGREDTQYF. The CDR3, as DNA: TGCGCCAGCAGCTTGGGTGCGTCTAGCGGGAGGGAAGATACGCAGTATTTT.

V usage is TRBV5-4 and J usage is TRBJ1-1; the D gene is possibly TRBD1 (6 bases). From germline, CDR1 is SGHNT and CDR2 YYREEE (reference sequence). Trimming left V 4 bases short and J 4 bases short, with 14 bases between. This CDR3 region has 14 residues. The CDR3 loop is CASSRGGPLTEAFF. CDR3 coding DNA: TGTGCCAGCAGCCGCGGGGGGCCGCTCACTGAAGCTTTCTTT.

This clone is termed medium-sized. This CDR3 reads CASSLRKQGYYTEAFF. The CDR3 DNA follows: TGTGCCAGCTCACTCCGGAAACAGGGCTACTACACTGAAGCTTTCTTT. The chain has TRBV18 and TRBJ1-1, with a possible D match to TRBD1 (6 bases). This CDR3 has 16 residues. The germline CDR1 and CDR2 sequences are KGHSH and LQKENI. Trimming left V 4 bases short and J 3 bases short, with 18 bases between.

As regards this clone: A read error is likely, as this CDR3 ends without the conserved phenylalanine or tryptophan. Because the CDR3's place on the DNA is in doubt, the DNA is left out and the CDR3 is given as listed by TCRdb. This rearrangement joins TRBV7-3 to TRBJ2-6; the table's D call, TRBD2, was not checked against the DNA. Germline loops: CDR1 SGHTA, CDR2 FQGTGA. Termini included, the CDR3 measures 8 amino acids. CDR3 residues: CASSLMLA.

This clone has at least ten counts. The chain carries TRBV20-1 and TRBJ2-3; D could derive from TRBD1 or TRBD2 (5 bases each). Trimming stripped 6 bases from V and 2 bases from J, with 18 bases between. The V gene's germline CDR1 is DFQATT and CDR2 SNEGSKA (reference sequence). The CDR3 sequence is 15 residues long. The CDR3 protein is CSAGIARGYTDTQYF. The DNA of the CDR3 is TGCAGTGCAGGGATAGCGAGGGGCTACACAGATACGCAGTATTTT.

In this sample, this clone turned up a few times. The rearrangement uses TRBV28 and TRBJ2-3; 10 bases map to TRBD2. There are 15 residues in the CDR3. V lost 5 bases and J lost 4; bases outside the gene matches: 6. CDR1 MDHEN and CDR2 SYDVKM come from the germline V gene. The CDR3 DNA follows: TGTGCCAGCAGTGAAGCGCTAGCGGGAGCAGATACGCAGTATTTT. Translation: CASSEALAGADTQYF.

The V call is TRBV6-2 or TRBV6-3, the J call TRBJ1-1; D is unclear. The CDR3 runs to 14 residues. The V gene lost 10 bases and the J gene lost 1 base, with 16 bases spanning the gap. Per germline, CDR1 MNHEY and CDR2 SVGEGT. CDR3 coding DNA: TGTGCCATCATACCTCAAGTGGGGAACACTGAAGCTTTCTTT. The encoded protein is CAIIPQVGNTEAFF.